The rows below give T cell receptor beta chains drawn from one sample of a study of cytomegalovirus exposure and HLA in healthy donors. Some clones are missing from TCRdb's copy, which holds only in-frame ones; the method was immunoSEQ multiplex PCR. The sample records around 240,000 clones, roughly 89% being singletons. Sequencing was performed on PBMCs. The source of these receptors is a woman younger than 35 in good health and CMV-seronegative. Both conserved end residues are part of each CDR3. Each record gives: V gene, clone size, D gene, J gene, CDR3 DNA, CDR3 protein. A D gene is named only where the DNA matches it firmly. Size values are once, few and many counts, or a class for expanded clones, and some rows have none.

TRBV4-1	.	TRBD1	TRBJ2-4	TGCGCCAGCAGCCAAGTTTCCGGACAGGGTTTTAACATTCAGTACTTC	CASSQVSGQGFNIQYF
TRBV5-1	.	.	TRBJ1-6	TGCGCCAGCAGAGTGGCGTCTCAGGGGCGATCACCCCTCCACTTT	CASRVASQGRSPLHF
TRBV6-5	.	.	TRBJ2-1	TGTGCCAGCAGACAGGGAACTATGGGACACAATGAGCAGTTCTTC	CASRQGTMGHNEQFF
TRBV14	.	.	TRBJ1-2	TGTGCCAGCAGGGCAACAGGGTGGAGTATTGGCTACACCTTC	CASRATGWSIGYTF
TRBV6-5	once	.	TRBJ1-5	TGTGCCAGCAGTTACGTCCAGGGGCTAAGTCCCCAGCATTTT	CASSYVQGLSPQHF
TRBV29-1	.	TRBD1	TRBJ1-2	TGCAGCGCCCTGACAGGGGCCTATGGCTACACCTTC	CSALTGAYGYTF
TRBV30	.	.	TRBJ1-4	TGTGCCTGGAGTCAGGCGGACACCCCGCGGTTTTTT	CAWSQADTPRFF
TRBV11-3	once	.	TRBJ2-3	TGTGCCAGCAGCCCCCGGGACAACCATACGCAGTATTTT	CASSPRDNHTQYF
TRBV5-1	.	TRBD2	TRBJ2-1	TGCGCCAGCAGCTTAGCGGGGGGGCCGTATGAGCAGTTCTTC	CASSLAGGPYEQFF
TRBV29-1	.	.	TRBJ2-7	TGCAGCGTTGAGGGGGGACCCGACTTTTACGAGCAGTACTTC	CSVEGGPDFYEQYF
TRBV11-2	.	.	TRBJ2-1	TGTGCCAGCAGCTTAGCGGGGTACAATGAGCAGTTCTTC	CASSLAGYNEQFF
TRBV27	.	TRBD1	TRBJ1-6	TGTGCCAGCAGGCCTGGGACAGAAAGTTGGTCACCCCTCCACTTT	CASRPGTESWSPLHF
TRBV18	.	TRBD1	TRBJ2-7	TGTGCCAGCTCACCAAGAGACGGACAGGGTATTTTCTCCTACGAGCAGTACTTC	CASSPRDGQGIFSYEQYF
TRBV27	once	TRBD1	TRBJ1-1	TGTGCCAGCAGTTCCGGACAGGGCAAGGCTTTCTTT	CASSSGQGKAFF
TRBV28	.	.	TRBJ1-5	TGTGCCAGCAGTACCCCACGGCTCGGGAGTTGGAGCAATCAGCCCCAGCATTTT	CASSTPRLGSWSNQPQHF
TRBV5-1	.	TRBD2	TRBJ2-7	TGCGCCAGCAGCTTGGCGGGACTAGCGCCAAACTACGAGCAGTACTTC	CASSLAGLAPNYEQYF
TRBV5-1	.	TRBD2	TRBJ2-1	TGCGCCAGCAGCGTCCACGCGCGGGGGGCGAACAATGAGCAGTTCTTC	CASSVHARGANNEQFF
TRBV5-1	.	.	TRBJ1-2	TGCGCCAGCAGCTTGGGCACGGAGAATGGCTACACCTTC	CASSLGTENGYTF
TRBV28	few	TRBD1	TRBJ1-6	TGTGCCAGCAGAAAGACAGGGGCGATCAATTCACCCCTCCACTTT	CASRKTGAINSPLHF
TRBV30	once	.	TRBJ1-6	TGTGCCTGGAGTGTATTTTCAGTCAGCTCCTATAATTCACCCCTCCACTTT	CAWSVFSVSSYNSPLHF
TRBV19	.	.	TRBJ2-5	TGTGCCAGTAGCCGGTCGGGCGTGACAGGCCAAGAGACCCAGTACTTC	CASSRSGVTGQETQYF
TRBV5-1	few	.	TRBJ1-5	TGCGCCAGCAGCTTGGCGGGGGAGGCCAATCAGCCCCAGCATTTT	CASSLAGEANQPQHF
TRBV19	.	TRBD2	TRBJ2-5	TGTGCCAGTATGCTAGCGGGGCGGGGAGAGACCCAGTACTTC	CASMLAGRGETQYF
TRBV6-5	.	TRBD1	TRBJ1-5	TGTGCCAGCAGTTTGACAGGGGATCAGCCCCAGCATTTT	CASSLTGDQPQHF
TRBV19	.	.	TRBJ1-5	TGTGCCAGTAGTATAGGCGGGCCGAGTCAGCCCCAGCATTTT	CASSIGGPSQPQHF
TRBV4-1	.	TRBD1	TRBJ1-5	TGCGCCAGCAGCCTGGGACAGTATAGCAATCAGCCCCAGCATTTT	CASSLGQYSNQPQHF
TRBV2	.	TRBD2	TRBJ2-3	TGTGCCACAAGACTAGCGATAAGCACAGATACGCAGTATTTT	CATRLAISTDTQYF
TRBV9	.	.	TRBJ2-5	TGTGCCAGCAGCGTAAGTCACAAACAAGAGACCCAGTACTTC	CASSVSHKQETQYF
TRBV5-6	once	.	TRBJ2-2	TGTGCCAGCATTGATAAGGGGTACGCCGGGGAGCTGTTTTTT	CASIDKGYAGELFF
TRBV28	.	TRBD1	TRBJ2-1	TGTGCCAGCAGTCTCGAGACAGGGATGATAAATGAGCAGTTCTTC	CASSLETGMINEQFF
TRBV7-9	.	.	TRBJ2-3	TGTGCCAGCAGCTTAGGCGGGGCGAGAAGCACAGATACGCAGTATTTT	CASSLGGARSTDTQYF
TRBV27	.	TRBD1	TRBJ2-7	TGTGCCAGCAGTTTATCGGGACAGGGGAGTCTCGAGCAGTACTTC	CASSLSGQGSLEQYF
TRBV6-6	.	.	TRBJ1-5	TGTGCCAGCAGTTACAACGGGGGAGGGAGTCAGCCCCAGCATTTT	CASSYNGGGSQPQHF
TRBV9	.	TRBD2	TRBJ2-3	TGTGCCAGCAGCGTAGGGACTAGCGGGGGGGATACGCAGTATTTT	CASSVGTSGGDTQYF
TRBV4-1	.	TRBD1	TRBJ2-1	TGCGCCACCGGAGCAGGGGGTCTCTACAATGAGCAGTTCTTC	CATGAGGLYNEQFF
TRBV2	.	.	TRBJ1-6	TGTGCCATAGCGCAGGGAGGCAGCTCCTATAATTCACCCCTCCACTTT	CAIAQGGSSYNSPLHF
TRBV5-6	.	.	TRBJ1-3	TGTGCCAGCAGCTCAAACAGGGCTACTGGAAACACCATATATTTT	CASSSNRATGNTIYF
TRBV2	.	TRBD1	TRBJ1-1	TGTGCCAGCATACCTCCCGCCGGGACAGGGGGCAACACTGAAGCTTTCTTT	CASIPPAGTGGNTEAFF
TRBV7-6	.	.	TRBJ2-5	TGTGCCAGCAGCTGCCTAGCGAAAGAGACCCAGTACTTC	CASSCLAKETQYF
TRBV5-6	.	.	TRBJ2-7	TGTGCCAGCAGCCTTATGAGGGAGGCCTACGAGCAGTACTTC	CASSLMREAYEQYF
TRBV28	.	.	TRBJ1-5	TGTGCCAGCACACAGGTTAATCAGCCCCAGCATTTT	CASTQVNQPQHF
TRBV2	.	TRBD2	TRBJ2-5	TGTGCCAGCAAGGGTCGGGGGGGGCCGCAAGAGACCCAGTACTTC	CASKGRGGPQETQYF
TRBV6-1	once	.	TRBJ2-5	TGTGCCAGCAGTGCCCTTATGGGGACACATCTTGGGGAGACCCAGTACTTC	CASSALMGTHLGETQYF
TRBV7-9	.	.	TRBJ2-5	TGTGCCAGCAGCTCCCCCGCGGGGCGCCAAGAGACCCAGTACTTC	CASSSPAGRQETQYF
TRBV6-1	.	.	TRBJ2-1	TGTGCCAGCAGTGAAGCGGGGGGGCTCGGGAATGAGCAGTTCTTC	CASSEAGGLGNEQFF
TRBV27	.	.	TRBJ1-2	TGTGCCAGCAGTCCATCCCGACAGCATGGCTACACCTTC	CASSPSRQHGYTF